Detailed here is one TCR beta chain. Its antigen remains unknown. Deep level was the assay's run setting. Each replicate PCR on the sorted subsets used 150 to 200 ng DNA (around 31,000 T cell genomes). Using immunoSEQ multiplex PCR, the repertoire was profiled, and TCRdb retains in-frame clones only, with some absent. The sample includes 630,000 or so clones, about 98% of them seen just once. The sample is drawn from a study of shared clonotypes between healthy human individuals. Notes on the study in general: The sampled material consisted only of blood, and tissue repertoires are likely to differ.

The naive CD8 population came from CD45RO-negative cells selected for CCR7, without terminally differentiated effector memory CD45RA+ cells. Study donors comprised healthy, HIV-negative adults devoid of recent acute infection or vaccination. The trim removed 1 base at V and 4 bases at J, leaving 7 bases unmatched. This CDR3 is built from 16 residues. In germline, CDR1 is LNHNV, CDR2 YYDKDF (reference sequence). Sequenced material: naive CD8+ T cells sorted from blood. The genes are TRBV15 and TRBJ2-3; 8 bases are shared with TRBD2. The sequence was collected from a man aged 30 to 39 in good health. CDR3 in DNA: TGTGCCACCAGCAGAGGAGCGGGAGTAGGCGCAGATACGCAGTATTTT. Protein product: CATSRGAGVGADTQYF.